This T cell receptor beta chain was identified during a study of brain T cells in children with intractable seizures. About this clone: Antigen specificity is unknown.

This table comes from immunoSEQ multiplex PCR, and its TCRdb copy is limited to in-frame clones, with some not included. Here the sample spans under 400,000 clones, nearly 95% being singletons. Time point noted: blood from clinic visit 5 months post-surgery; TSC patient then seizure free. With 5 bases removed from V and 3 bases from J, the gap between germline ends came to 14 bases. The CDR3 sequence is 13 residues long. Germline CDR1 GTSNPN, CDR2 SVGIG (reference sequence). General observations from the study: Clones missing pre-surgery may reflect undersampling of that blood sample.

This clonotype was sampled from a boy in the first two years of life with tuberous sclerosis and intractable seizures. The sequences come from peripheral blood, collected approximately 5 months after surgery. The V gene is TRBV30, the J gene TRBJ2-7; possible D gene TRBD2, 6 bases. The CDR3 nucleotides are TGTGCCTGGGATGAAGCGACTAGCTACGAGCAGTACTTC. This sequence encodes CAWDEATSYEQYF.